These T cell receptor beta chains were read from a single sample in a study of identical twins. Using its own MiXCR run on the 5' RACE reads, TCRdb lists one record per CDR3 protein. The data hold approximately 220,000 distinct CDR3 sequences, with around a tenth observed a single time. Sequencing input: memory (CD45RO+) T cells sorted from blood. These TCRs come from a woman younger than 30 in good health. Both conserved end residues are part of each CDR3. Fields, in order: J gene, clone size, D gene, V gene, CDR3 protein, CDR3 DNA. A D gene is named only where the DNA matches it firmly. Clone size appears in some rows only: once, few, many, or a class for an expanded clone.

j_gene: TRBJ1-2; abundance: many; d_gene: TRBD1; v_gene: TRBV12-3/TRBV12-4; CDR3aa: CASRPGQGARGYTF; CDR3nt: TGTGCCAGCAGACCGGGACAGGGGGCGCGCGGCTACACCTTC
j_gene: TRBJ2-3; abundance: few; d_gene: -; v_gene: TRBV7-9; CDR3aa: CASSSGALLRADTQYF; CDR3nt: TGTGCCAGCAGCTCGGGAGCCCTCCTCCGCGCAGATACGCAGTATTTT
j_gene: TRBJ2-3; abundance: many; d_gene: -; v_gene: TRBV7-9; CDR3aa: CASSFLGGTDTQYF; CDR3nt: TGTGCCAGCAGCTTCTTGGGGGGAACAGATACGCAGTATTTT
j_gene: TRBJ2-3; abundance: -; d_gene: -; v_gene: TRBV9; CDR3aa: CASAGSIDTQYF; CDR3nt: TGTGCCAGCGCAGGTAGCATCGATACGCAGTATTTT
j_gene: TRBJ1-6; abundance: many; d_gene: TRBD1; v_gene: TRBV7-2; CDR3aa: CASSFTSGGPLHF; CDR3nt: TGTGCCAGCAGCTTCACCTCAGGGGGACCCCTCCACTTT
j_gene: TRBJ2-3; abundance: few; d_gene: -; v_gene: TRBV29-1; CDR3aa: CSVEGWGPDTQYF; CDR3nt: TGCAGCGTTGAAGGGTGGGGGCCAGATACGCAGTATTTT
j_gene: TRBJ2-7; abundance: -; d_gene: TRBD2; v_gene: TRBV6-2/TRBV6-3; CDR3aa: CASSATPGTRGGEQYF; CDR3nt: TGTGCCAGCAGTGCTACTCCCGGGACTAGGGGAGGCGAGCAGTACTTC
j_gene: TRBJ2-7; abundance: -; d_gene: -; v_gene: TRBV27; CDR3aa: CASGRNGLNYEQYF; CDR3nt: TGTGCCAGCGGCCGCAACGGTTTAAATTACGAGCAGTACTTC
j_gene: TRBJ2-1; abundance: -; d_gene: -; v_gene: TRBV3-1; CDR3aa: CASSQEWGLAGTSYNEQFF; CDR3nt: TGTGCCAGCAGCCAAGAATGGGGTTTGGCGGGAACATCCTACAATGAGCAGTTCTTC
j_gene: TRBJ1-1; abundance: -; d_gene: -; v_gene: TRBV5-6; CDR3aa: CASSRRGTNTEAFF; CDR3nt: TGTGCCAGCAGCCGCAGGGGCACGAACACTGAAGCTTTCTTT
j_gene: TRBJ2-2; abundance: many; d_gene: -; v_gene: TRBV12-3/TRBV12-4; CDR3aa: CASSLGTGELFF; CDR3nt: TGTGCCAGCAGTTTAGGGACCGGGGAGCTGTTTTTT
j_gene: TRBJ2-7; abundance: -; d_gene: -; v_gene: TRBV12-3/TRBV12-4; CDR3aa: CASSLSPGEQYF; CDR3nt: TGTGCCAGCAGTTTAAGTCCGGGCGAGCAGTACTTC
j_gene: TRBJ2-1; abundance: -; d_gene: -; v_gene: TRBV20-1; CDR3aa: CSAAGPPASDEQFF; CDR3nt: TGCAGTGCAGCCGGCCCCCCGGCGAGTGATGAGCAGTTCTTC
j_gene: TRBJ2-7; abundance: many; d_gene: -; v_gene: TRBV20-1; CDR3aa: CSATLRDTSYEQYF; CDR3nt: TGCAGTGCCACCCTCCGGGACACTTCCTACGAGCAGTACTTC
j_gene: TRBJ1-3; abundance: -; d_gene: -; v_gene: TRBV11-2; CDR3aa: CASSFSDNTIYF; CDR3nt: TGTGCCAGCAGCTTTTCGGACAACACCATATATTTT
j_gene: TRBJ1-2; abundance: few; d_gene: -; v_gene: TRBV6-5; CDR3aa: CASSYKGPGQRYGYTF; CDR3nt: TGTGCCAGCAGTTACAAAGGGCCAGGGCAGCGGTATGGCTACACCTTC
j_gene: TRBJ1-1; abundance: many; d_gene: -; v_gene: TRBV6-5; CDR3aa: CASSYSMTAYSTEAFF; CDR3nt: TGTGCCAGCAGTTACTCGATGACCGCCTATAGCACTGAAGCTTTCTTT
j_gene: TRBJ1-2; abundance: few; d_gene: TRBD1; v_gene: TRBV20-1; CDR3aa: CSATGGYGYTF; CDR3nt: TGCAGTGCGACAGGGGGCTATGGCTACACCTTC
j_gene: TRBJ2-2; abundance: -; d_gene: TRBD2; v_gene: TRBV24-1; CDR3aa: CATSDSTRAGGWTGELFF; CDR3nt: TGTGCCACCAGTGATTCCACCCGAGCGGGGGGTTGGACCGGGGAGCTGTTTTTT
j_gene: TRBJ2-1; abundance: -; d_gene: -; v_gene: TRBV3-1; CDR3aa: CASTSAGAYNEQFF; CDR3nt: TGTGCCAGCACCTCGGCGGGGGCTTACAATGAGCAGTTCTTC
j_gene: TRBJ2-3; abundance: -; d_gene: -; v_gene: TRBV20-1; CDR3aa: CSASRDFSFTDTQYF; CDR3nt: TGCAGTGCTAGCCGGGACTTTTCTTTCACAGATACGCAGTATTTT
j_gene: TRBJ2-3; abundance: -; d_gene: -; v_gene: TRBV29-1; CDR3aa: CSVDIGGDTQYF; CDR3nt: TGCAGCGTTGATATAGGAGGAGATACGCAGTATTTT
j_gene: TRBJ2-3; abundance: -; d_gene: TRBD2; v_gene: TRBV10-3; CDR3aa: CAISEVTSGYTDTQYF; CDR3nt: TGTGCCATCAGTGAGGTTACTAGCGGCTACACAGATACGCAGTATTTT
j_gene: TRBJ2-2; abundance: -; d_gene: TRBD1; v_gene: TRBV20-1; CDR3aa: CSARLLSGQGAGGELFF; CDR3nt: TGCAGTGCTAGACTCCTCTCGGGACAGGGGGCCGGCGGGGAGCTGTTTTTT
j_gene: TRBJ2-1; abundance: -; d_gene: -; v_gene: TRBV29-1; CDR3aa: CSVVPSVGALNEQFF; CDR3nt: TGCAGCGTTGTCCCCTCAGTTGGGGCGCTCAATGAGCAGTTCTTC
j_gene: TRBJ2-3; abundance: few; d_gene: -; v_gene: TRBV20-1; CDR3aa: CSARGVGGQADTQYF; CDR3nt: TGCAGTGCTAGAGGGGTGGGGGGGCAGGCAGATACGCAGTATTTT
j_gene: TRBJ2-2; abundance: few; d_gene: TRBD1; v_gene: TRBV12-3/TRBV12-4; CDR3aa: CASSYMEQGYGGELFF; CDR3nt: TGTGCCAGCAGTTATATGGAACAGGGGTACGGCGGGGAGCTGTTTTTT
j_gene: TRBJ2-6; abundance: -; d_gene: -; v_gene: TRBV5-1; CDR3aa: CATSSRPTGETGANVLTF; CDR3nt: TGCGCCACCAGCTCGCGGCCTACGGGGGAAACTGGGGCCAACGTCCTGACTTTC
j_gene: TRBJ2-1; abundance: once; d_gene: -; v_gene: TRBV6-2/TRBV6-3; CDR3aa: CASSYPPTGEGSYNEQFF; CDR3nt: TGTGCCAGCAGTTATCCCCCGACAGGGGAGGGCTCCTACAATGAGCAGTTCTTC
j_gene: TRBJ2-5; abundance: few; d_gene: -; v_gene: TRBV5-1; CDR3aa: CASSYFADQETQYF; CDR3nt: TGCGCCAGCAGTTACTTCGCCGATCAAGAGACCCAGTACTTC
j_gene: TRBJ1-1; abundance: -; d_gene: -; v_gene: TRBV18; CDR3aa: CASSPNFNSEAFF; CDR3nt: TGTGCCAGCTCACCAAATTTTAACTCTGAAGCTTTCTTT
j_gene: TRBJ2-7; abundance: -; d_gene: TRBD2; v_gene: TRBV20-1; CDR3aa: CSAEPVAGNSYEQYF; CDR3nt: TGCAGTGCCGAACCCGTAGCGGGGAACTCCTACGAGCAGTACTTC
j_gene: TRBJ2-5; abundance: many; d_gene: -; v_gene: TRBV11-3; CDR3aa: CANPGSTYQETQYF; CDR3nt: TGTGCCAACCCGGGGTCAACGTACCAAGAGACCCAGTACTTC